This T cell receptor beta chain was recovered during a study of T cells in Graves' hyperthyroidism and ophthalmopathy. Overall study context: Initial diagnosis, before any treatment, was when peripheral blood was collected.

Lactation, pregnancy, other autoimmune disease or uncontrolled infection excluded patients. Remarks on this clonotype: The antigen remains unidentified.

TCR beta CDR3 regions were amplified from RNA. The HTBI set primed first-round TCR CDR3 RT-PCR. TCRdb redid the calling of the multiplex PCR reads with MiXCR, one entry per CDR3 protein. This repertoire shows 600,000 to 650,000 distinct CDR3 sequences, less than 25% found once; its top ten account for 30% to 40%. The V and J ends lost 1 base and 6 bases, in that order; junction bases with no gene match: 6. Per the germline V gene, CDR1 is SEHNR and CDR2 is FQNEAQ (reference sequence). This CDR3 is built from 16 residues. The study's findings and limits: The majority of expanded thyroid clonotypes above 0.001 also appeared in blood.

The chain recombines TRBV7-9 with TRBJ2-1; 10 bases match TRBD2. The receptor was isolated from a man younger than 45 with Graves' ophthalmopathy. Sequencing used blood. CDR3 sequence reads: CASSLVSGRASNEQFF. DNA for the CDR3: TGTGCCAGCAGCTTAGTCAGCGGGAGGGCCTCCAATGAGCAGTTCTTC.